Sequencing of this TCR beta chain was carried out in a study of blood T cell repertoires in COVID-19. In the study overall: There were acute and convalescent COVID-19 samples, and they came from the United States, Italy and Spain. Sources were T cells, B-cell-depleted T cells, or PBMCs; the material itself was cDNA or gDNA.

The germline V gene has CDR1 MNHEY and CDR2 SVGEGT. The CDR3 spans 15 residues. The V end lost 0 bases, the J end lost 1 base, and 9 bases lay between the germline ends. This clone was seen just once. Seattle patients were enrolled during active infection and followed longitudinally. How the authors handled the data: Cell counts per sample came from amplifying reference gene primers. The protocol was immunoSEQ multiplex PCR, while the TCRdb copy is restricted to in-frame clones and leaves out a portion. V, J and clone size derive from that table, while D and trimming were established from the DNA sequence. The table has roughly 300,000 clones, about nine tenths seen once.

The clonotype comes from a woman in her twenties or thirties with COVID-19, enrolled during active disease. The chain carries TRBV6-2 or TRBV6-3 and TRBJ1-1; D is possibly TRBD1 (5 bases). Sequencing was performed on peripheral blood. CDR3 bases: TGTGCCAGCAGTTACTCTGTTAGGGGGAACACTGAAGCTTTCTTT. Translated, it gives CASSYSVRGNTEAFF.